This T cell receptor beta chain is drawn from a study of cytomegalovirus exposure and HLA in healthy donors. The primer mix had 60 Vbeta and 13 Jbeta primers. Only in-frame clones appear in the TCRdb table, and some are missing; sequencing was by immunoSEQ multiplex PCR. The sample consists of approximately 70,000 clones, roughly four fifths of them appearing once. The CDR3 runs 16 residues. From germline, CDR1 is PRHDT and CDR2 FYEKMQ (reference sequence). The junction had 16 bases not matched to a gene; V was cut back by 5 bases and J by 7 bases. J is TRBJ2-7 and V is TRBV13; 8 nucleotides line up with TRBD1. The sequencing input was PBMCs. The sequence was obtained from a man aged 45-65 years in good health and CMV-seronegative. The CDR3 coding sequence is TGTGCCAGCAGCAATATTTACGGGCAGGGGGCGGGAGAGCAGTACTTC. This sequence encodes CASSNIYGQGAGEQYF.